This T cell receptor (beta chain) was retrieved from a study of response to subunit inactivated influenza vaccine. In its sample, this clonotype was seen a few times. TCRdb passed the RT-PCR reads through MiXCR, listing each CDR3 protein once. The top ten hold approximately 10% of the sample, which has some 570,000 distinct CDR3 sequences, about 10% seen once. Germline trimming cut 1 base from V and 1 base from J; bases unmatched to any gene: 7. There are 16 residues in the CDR3. The germline CDR1 and CDR2 sequences are SGHRS and YFSETQ. The sample was also linked to a second study, of T cells expressing NK-cell markers. That investigation notes: UMI-tagged 5'RACE template switching yielded the TCR beta cDNA. Repertoires of TCR beta were obtained from T cells sorted as CD3+CD56+NKG2C+, CD3+CD56+NKG2C- and CD3+CD56-NKG2C+. Seven of eight sequenced donors tested HCMV-seropositive; one tested seronegative.

This receptor was taken from a man aged 50 or older who received an inactivated influenza vaccine. Sequencing was performed on PBMCs from blood, taken on the day of vaccination. This chain links TRBV5-1 with TRBJ2-5; 7 bases align to TRBD2. The CDR3 loop reads CASSLSVAGRQETQYF. The CDR3 DNA follows: TGCGCCAGCAGCTTGTCCGTAGCGGGCCGCCAAGAGACCCAGTACTTC.